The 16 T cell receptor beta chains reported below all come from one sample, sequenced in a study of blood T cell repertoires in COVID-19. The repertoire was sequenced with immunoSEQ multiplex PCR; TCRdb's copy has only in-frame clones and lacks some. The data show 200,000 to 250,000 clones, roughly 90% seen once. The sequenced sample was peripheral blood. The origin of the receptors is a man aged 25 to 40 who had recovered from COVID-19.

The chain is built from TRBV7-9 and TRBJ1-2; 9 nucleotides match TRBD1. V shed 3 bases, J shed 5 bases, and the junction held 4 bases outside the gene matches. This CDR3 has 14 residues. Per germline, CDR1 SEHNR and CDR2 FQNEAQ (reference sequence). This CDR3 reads CASSFGTGFYGYTF. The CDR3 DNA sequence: TGTGCCAGCAGCTTCGGGACAGGGTTTTATGGCTACACCTTC.

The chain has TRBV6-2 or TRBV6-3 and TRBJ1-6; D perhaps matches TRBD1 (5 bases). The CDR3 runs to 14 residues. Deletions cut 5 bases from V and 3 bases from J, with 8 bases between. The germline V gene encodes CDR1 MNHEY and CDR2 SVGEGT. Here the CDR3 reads CASSRQIYNSPLHF. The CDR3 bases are TGTGCCAGCAGTCGACAGATCTATAATTCACCCCTCCACTTT.

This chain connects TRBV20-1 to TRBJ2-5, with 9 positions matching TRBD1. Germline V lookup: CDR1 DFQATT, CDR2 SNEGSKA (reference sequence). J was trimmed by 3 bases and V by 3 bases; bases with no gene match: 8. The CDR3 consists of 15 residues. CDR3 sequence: CSASPGTGREETQYF. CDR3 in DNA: TGCAGTGCTAGTCCCGGGACAGGGAGGGAAGAGACCCAGTACTTC.

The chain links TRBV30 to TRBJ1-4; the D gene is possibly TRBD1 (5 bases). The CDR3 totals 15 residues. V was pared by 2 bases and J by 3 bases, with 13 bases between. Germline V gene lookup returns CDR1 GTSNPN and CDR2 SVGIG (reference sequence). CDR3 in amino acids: CAWSPPGWSNEKLFF. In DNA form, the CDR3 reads TGTGCCTGGAGTCCTCCAGGGTGGTCTAATGAAAAACTGTTTTTT. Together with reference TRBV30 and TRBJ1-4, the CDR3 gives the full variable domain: SQTIHQWPATLVQPVGSPLSLECTVEGTSNPNLYWYRQAAGRGLQLLFYSVGIGQISSEVPQNLSASRPQDRQFILSSKKLLLSDSGFYLCAWSPPGWSNEKLFFGSGTQLSVL.

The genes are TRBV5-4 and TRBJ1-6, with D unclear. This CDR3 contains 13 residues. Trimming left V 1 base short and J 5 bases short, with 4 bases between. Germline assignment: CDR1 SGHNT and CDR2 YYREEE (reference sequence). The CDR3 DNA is TGTGCCAGCAGCTTGTCAGATAATTCACCCCTCCACTTT. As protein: CASSLSDNSPLHF.

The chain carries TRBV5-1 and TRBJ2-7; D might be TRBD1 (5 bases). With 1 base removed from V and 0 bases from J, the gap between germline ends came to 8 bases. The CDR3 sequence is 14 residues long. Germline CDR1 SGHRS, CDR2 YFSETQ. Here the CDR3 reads CASSLSQGSYEQYF. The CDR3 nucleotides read TGCGCCAGCAGCTTGTCCCAGGGCTCCTACGAGCAGTACTTC.

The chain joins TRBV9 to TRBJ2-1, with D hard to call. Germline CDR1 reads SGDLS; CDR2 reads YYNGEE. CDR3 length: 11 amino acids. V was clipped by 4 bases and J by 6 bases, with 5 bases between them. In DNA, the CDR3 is TGTGCCAGCAGCAACTTCAATGAGCAGTTCTTC. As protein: CASSNFNEQFF.

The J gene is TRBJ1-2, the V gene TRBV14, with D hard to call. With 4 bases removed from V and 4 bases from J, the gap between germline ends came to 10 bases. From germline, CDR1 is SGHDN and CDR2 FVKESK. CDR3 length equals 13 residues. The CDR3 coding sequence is TGTGCCAGCAGCCCTTATACGGTCTATGGCTACACCTTC. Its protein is CASSPYTVYGYTF.

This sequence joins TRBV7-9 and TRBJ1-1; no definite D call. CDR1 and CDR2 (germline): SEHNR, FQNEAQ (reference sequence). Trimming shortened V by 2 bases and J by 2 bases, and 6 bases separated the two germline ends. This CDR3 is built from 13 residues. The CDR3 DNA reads TGTGCCAGCAGCTTACGACTAAACACTGAAGCTTTCTTT. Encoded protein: CASSLRLNTEAFF.

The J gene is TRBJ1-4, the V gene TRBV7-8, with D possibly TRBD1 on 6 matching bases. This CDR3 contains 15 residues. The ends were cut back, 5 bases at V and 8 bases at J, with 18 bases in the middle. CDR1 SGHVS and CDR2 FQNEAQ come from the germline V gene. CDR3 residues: CASSPGQTRGEKLFF. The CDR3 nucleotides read TGTGCCAGCAGCCCAGGACAGACCCGGGGCGAAAAACTGTTTTTT.

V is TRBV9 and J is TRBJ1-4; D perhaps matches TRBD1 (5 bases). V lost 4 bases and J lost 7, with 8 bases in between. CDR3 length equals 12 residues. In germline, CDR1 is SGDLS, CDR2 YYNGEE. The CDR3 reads CASSFGGEKLFF. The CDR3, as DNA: TGTGCCAGCAGCTTCGGGGGTGAAAAACTGTTTTTT.

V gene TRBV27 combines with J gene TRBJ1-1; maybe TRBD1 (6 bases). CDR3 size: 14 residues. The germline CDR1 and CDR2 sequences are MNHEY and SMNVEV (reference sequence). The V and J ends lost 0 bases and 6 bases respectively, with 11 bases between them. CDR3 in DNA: TGTGCCAGCAGTTTATCAACAGGGTGGGCTGAAGCTTTCTTT. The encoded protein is CASSLSTGWAEAFF.

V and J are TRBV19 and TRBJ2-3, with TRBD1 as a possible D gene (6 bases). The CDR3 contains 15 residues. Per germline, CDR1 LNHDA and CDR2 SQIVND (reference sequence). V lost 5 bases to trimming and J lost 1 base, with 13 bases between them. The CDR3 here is CASSVWTARTDTQYF. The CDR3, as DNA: TGTGCCAGTAGTGTGTGGACAGCCCGCACAGATACGCAGTATTTT.

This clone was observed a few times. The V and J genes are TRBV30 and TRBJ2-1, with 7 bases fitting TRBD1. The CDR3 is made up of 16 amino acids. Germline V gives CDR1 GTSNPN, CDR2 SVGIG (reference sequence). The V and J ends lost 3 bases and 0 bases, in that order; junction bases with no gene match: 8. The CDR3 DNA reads TGTGCCTGGAGCCAGACAGGGTTAAGCTCCTACAATGAGCAGTTCTTC. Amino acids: CAWSQTGLSSYNEQFF.

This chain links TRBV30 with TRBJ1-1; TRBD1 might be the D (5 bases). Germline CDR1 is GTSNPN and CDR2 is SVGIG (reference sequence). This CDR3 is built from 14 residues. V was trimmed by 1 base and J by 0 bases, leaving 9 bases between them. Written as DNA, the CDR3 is TGTGCCTGGAGTGAAACAGGTCTGAACACTGAAGCTTTCTTT. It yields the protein CAWSETGLNTEAFF.

Here the CDR3 reads CASTDSGGNTEAFF. CDR3 nucleotides: TGTGCCAGCACAGACTCAGGGGGGAACACTGAAGCTTTCTTT. The V call is TRBV6-5, the J call TRBJ1-1, with 7 bases identical to TRBD1. CDR1 MNHEY and CDR2 SVGAGI come from the germline V gene. With 7 bases clipped from V and 1 base from J, the junction kept 6 bases outside the gene matches. This CDR3 is 14 amino acids long.